A single sample is the source of the 21 T cell receptor beta chains below, sequenced in a study of long-term antiretroviral therapy in people with HIV. The assay, immunoSEQ v3.0, was run at survey level. Here immunoSEQ multiplex PCR was the method, and the copy in TCRdb shows in-frame clones only, minus some. The profile shows 25,000 to 30,000 clones, over 85% of them singletons. Sequencing was performed on unsorted PBMCs, taken 1.8 years after starting antiretroviral therapy. These receptors were collected from a woman younger than 30 with HIV.

V gene TRBV7-3 combines with J gene TRBJ2-1, with D unresolved. CDR1 and CDR2 (germline): SGHTA, FQGTGA. V shed 5 bases and J shed 9 bases, with 17 bases lying between them. The CDR3 spans 14 residues. In nucleotides, the CDR3 is TGTGCCAGCAGCCCCATGAGTGCCTCGGGTGAGCAGTTCTTC. Translation gives CASSPMSASGEQFF. Drawing the rest from reference TRBV7-3 and TRBJ2-1, the complete variable domain is GAGVSQTPSNKVTEKGKYVELRCDPISGHTALYWYRQSLGQGPEFLIYFQGTGAADDSGLPNDRFFAVRPEGSVSTLKIQRTERGDSAVYLCASSPMSASGEQFFGPGTRLTVL.

V and J are TRBV5-1 and TRBJ1-1; no reliable D call. V was cut by 1 base and J by 1 base, with 8 bases left in between. This CDR3 is built from 14 residues. Germline V CDR1 and CDR2: SGHRS, YFSETQ. CDR3 bases: TGCGCCAGCAGCTTGAACGGGAGGAACACTGAAGCTTTCTTT. It specifies CASSLNGRNTEAFF. Filled out from reference TRBV5-1 and TRBJ1-1, the complete variable domain reads KAGVTQTPRYLIKTRGQQVTLSCSPISGHRSVSWYQQTPGQGLQFLFEYFSETQRNKGNFPGRFSGRQFSNSRSEMNVSTLELGDSALYLCASSLNGRNTEAFFGQGTRLTVV.

This chain links TRBV18 with TRBJ2-5, with D unresolved. Trimming took 6 bases from V and 5 from J, leaving 19 bases between them. The CDR3 runs to 15 residues. CDR1 is KGHSH, CDR2 LQKENI, per germline. CDR3 sequence: CASSDVGALGETQYF. The CDR3 DNA sequence: TGTGCCAGCTCCGACGTAGGTGCATTGGGGGAGACCCAGTACTTC.

This clone is medium-sized (0.01 to 0.1%) in the sample. This sample includes further DNA sequences coding for the same CDR3. This chain links TRBV28 with TRBJ1-1; D is unclear. The germline V gene encodes CDR1 MDHEN and CDR2 SYDVKM. The CDR3 loop spans 13 amino acids. Trimming removed 3 bases at V and 2 bases at J, with 7 bases between. The CDR3 sequence: CASSLGRNTEAFF. The CDR3 DNA reads TGTGCCAGCAGTTTGGGCAGAAACACTGAAGCTTTCTTT.

The chain uses TRBV11-2 and TRBJ2-7, with 10 bases identical to TRBD2. V shed 6 bases, J shed 3 bases, and the junction held 8 bases outside the gene matches. The CDR3 covers 15 residues. The germline V gene has CDR1 SGHAT and CDR2 FQNNGV. DNA of the CDR3: TGTGCCAGCAGTCGAACCGGGACTAGCGACTACGAGCAGTACTTC. It translates to CASSRTGTSDYEQYF.

V is TRBV2 and J is TRBJ2-7, with D unclear. In germline, CDR1 is SNHLY, CDR2 FYNNEI. The length of the CDR3 is 14 residues. Trimming removed 4 bases from V and 1 base from J, with 11 bases in between. The CDR3 is CASSALDGSYEQYF. CDR3 nucleotides: TGTGCCAGCAGTGCGCTGGACGGTTCCTACGAGCAGTACTTC.

The rearrangement joins TRBV6-1 to TRBJ1-2; unclear D gene. V lost 5 bases and J lost 8, with 21 bases in between. Germline CDR1 is MNHNS and CDR2 is SASEGT. The CDR3 runs 15 residues. The CDR3, as DNA: TGTGCCAGCAGTCTATCAGGTTCGGTTTTTGGCGGCTACACCTTC. It specifies CASSLSGSVFGGYTF.

The chain uses TRBV7-3 and TRBJ2-1, with D unclear. The length of the CDR3 is 12 residues. The ends were cut back, 3 bases at V and 4 bases at J, with 4 bases in the middle. The germline gives CDR1 SGHTA, CDR2 FQGTGA. CDR3 sequence: CASSLSYNEQFF. In DNA form, the CDR3 reads TGTGCCAGCAGCTTGTCTTACAATGAGCAGTTCTTC. The variable domain in full, with the rest retrieved from reference TRBV7-3 and TRBJ2-1, is GAGVSQTPSNKVTEKGKYVELRCDPISGHTALYWYRQSLGQGPEFLIYFQGTGAADDSGLPNDRFFAVRPEGSVSTLKIQRTERGDSAVYLCASSLSYNEQFFGPGTRLTVL.

The chain joins TRBV25-1 to TRBJ2-3; no clear D. Trimming removed 11 bases at V and 0 bases at J, with 15 bases between. The germline V gene encodes CDR1 MGHDK and CDR2 SYGVNS. The CDR3 has 14 amino acids. The CDR3, as DNA: TGTGCCCCCCGCGGCGGAGCTAGCACAGATACGCAGTATTTT. Translation: CAPRGGASTDTQYF.

The chain is built from TRBV28 and TRBJ2-1; D is tentatively TRBD1 or TRBD2 (5 bases each). V was cut by 2 bases and J by 8 bases, with 22 bases left in between. Germline V lookup: CDR1 MDHEN, CDR2 SYDVKM. The CDR3 is 17 amino acids. The CDR3 DNA reads TGTGCCAGCAGTTTACTGGGACCGCAATCTTTGTTGGATGAGCAGTTCTTC. It encodes CASSLLGPQSLLDEQFF.

The chain employs TRBV27 and TRBJ1-1; D is perhaps TRBD1 (5 bases). This CDR3 is built from 17 residues. CDR1 is MNHEY and CDR2 is SMNVEV in the germline V gene (reference sequence). V was clipped by 5 bases and J by 2 bases, with 21 bases between them. CDR3 sequence reads: CASSPPLGRRGNTEAFF. CDR3 nucleotides: TGTGCCAGCAGTCCACCACTCGGACGGAGGGGAAACACTGAAGCTTTCTTT.

The chain joins TRBV11-2 to TRBJ2-7; 8 nucleotides align to TRBD1. The CDR3 contains 14 residues. From germline, CDR1 is SGHAT and CDR2 FQNNGV. Trimming took 6 bases from V and 5 from J; bases not matched to a gene: 9. The CDR3 sequence is CASSWTGPAHEQYF. In DNA form, the CDR3 reads TGTGCCAGCAGTTGGACAGGGCCCGCCCACGAGCAGTACTTC.

The rearrangement uses TRBV27 and TRBJ2-2; TRBD1 might be the D (6 bases). Looked up from germline, CDR1 is MNHEY and CDR2 is SMNVEV (reference sequence). Trimming removed 5 bases from V and 9 bases from J, with 19 bases in between. The CDR3 runs 15 residues. CDR3 bases: TGTGCCAGCAGTCCAGCCTTACAGGGTAGTTGGGAGCTGTTTTTT. Translation gives CASSPALQGSWELFF.

The chain has TRBV7-9 and TRBJ1-3, with D hard to call. This CDR3 contains 13 residues. Trimming removed 8 bases at V and 8 bases at J, with 16 bases between. CDR1 is SEHNR and CDR2 is FQNEAQ in the germline V gene (reference sequence). CDR3 region: CASRSPMEDTIYF. The CDR3 coding sequence is TGTGCCAGCCGGTCTCCGATGGAGGACACCATATATTTT. Filled out from reference TRBV7-9 and TRBJ1-3, the complete variable domain reads DTGVSQNPRHKITKRGQNVTFRCDPISEHNRLYWYRQTLGQGPEFLTYFQNEAQLEKSRLLSDRFSAERPKGSFSTLEIQRTEQGDSAMYLCASRSPMEDTIYFGEGSWLTVV.

The rearrangement uses TRBV7-9 and TRBJ2-5; the match to TRBD2 covers 7 bases. The CDR3 has 15 amino acids. In germline, CDR1 is SEHNR, CDR2 FQNEAQ (reference sequence). J was trimmed by 5 bases and V by 6 bases; bases with no gene match: 12. The CDR3 region has the DNA TGTGCCAGCAGGCCCGCGGGGGAGCCTATGGAGACCCAGTACTTC. As protein: CASRPAGEPMETQYF.

The rearrangement links TRBV27 to TRBJ2-2, with a tentative D call TRBD1 (7 bases). The CDR3 consists of 17 residues. V dropped 6 bases and J dropped 6 bases, with 23 bases sitting between them. Germline assignment: CDR1 MNHEY and CDR2 SMNVEV (reference sequence). The CDR3 protein is CASSFMPGGGGAGELFF. In DNA form, the CDR3 reads TGTGCCAGCAGCTTTATGCCAGGGGGAGGAGGTGCCGGGGAGCTGTTTTTT.

This clone is a singleton in its sample. The CDR3: CASSLSWLAGGYEQYF. DNA for the CDR3: TGTGCCAGCAGTTTATCGTGGCTAGCGGGAGGGTACGAGCAGTACTTC. The chain joins TRBV27 to TRBJ2-7; 12 bases line up with TRBD2. From germline, CDR1 is MNHEY and CDR2 SMNVEV (reference sequence). The CDR3 has 16 residues. Trimming removed 0 bases from V and 4 bases from J; junction bases left unmatched: 4.

This clone was picked up one time. The rearrangement joins TRBV6-1 to TRBJ2-3; no firm D call. The length of the CDR3 is 15 residues. The V end lost 0 bases, the J end lost 4 bases, and 11 bases lay between the germline ends. The germline gives CDR1 MNHNS, CDR2 SASEGT. This CDR3 is CASSEAAYVADTQYF. The CDR3 DNA reads TGTGCCAGCAGTGAAGCGGCATATGTAGCAGATACGCAGTATTTT.

The chain joins TRBV6-5 to TRBJ2-7, with D perhaps matching TRBD2 (5 bases). The CDR3 runs to 15 residues. The V end lost 2 bases, the J end lost 3 bases, and 14 bases lay between the germline ends. Germline CDR1 is MNHEY and CDR2 is SVGAGI. In DNA form, the CDR3 reads TGTGCCAGCAGTTACGATCGGGGAGATGTCTACGAGCAGTACTTC. Protein sequence: CASSYDRGDVYEQYF.

This chain uses TRBV6-1 with TRBJ1-4; possibly TRBD1 for D (6 bases). The length of the CDR3 is 16 residues. Per germline, CDR1 MNHNS and CDR2 SASEGT. V gave up 4 bases and J gave up 0 bases, with 12 bases separating them. For the CDR3, the DNA is TGTGCCAGCAGTGGCCTGGGGGGCCCAACTAATGAAAAACTGTTTTTT. This translates into CASSGLGGPTNEKLFF.

This clone was observed a few times. This rearrangement joins TRBV18 to TRBJ2-1, with D hard to call. Germline V CDR1 and CDR2: KGHSH, LQKENI. The CDR3 length is 17 residues. V was trimmed by 0 bases and J by 7 bases, leaving 19 bases between them. The CDR3 nucleotides read TGTGCCAGCTCACCACCATTCACTGCCGGAACGAAGAATGAGCAGTTCTTC. It encodes CASSPPFTAGTKNEQFF. The whole variable domain, remainder taken from reference TRBV18 and TRBJ2-1, is NAGVMQNPRHLVRRRGQEARLRCSPMKGHSHVYWYRQLPEEGLKFMVYLQKENIIDESGMPKERFSAEFPKEGPSILRIQQVVRGDSAAYFCASSPPFTAGTKNEQFFGPGTRLTVL.